This T cell receptor beta chain was captured in a study of blood T cell repertoires in COVID-19. In the study overall: Italy, Spain and the United States were the sources of the convalescent and acute COVID-19 samples. PBMCs, B-cell-depleted T cells, or T cells provided the cDNA or gDNA that made up the material.

CDR1 and CDR2 from the germline V gene are SGHDT and YYEEEE. V trimming: 4 bases; J trimming: 4 bases; junction bases outside the gene matches: 8. The length of the CDR3 is 16 residues. As handled by the study authors: It was from reference gene primer amplification that nucleated cell counts were estimated. Some clones are missing from TCRdb's copy, which holds only in-frame ones; the method was immunoSEQ multiplex PCR. V, J and clone size reflect that table, while D and trimming were determined from the DNA. The sample consists of a few hundred thousand clones, about 79% of them appearing once. The TCR was taken from a woman between 40 and 50 years old who had recovered from COVID-19. The chain links TRBV5-6 to TRBJ1-4, with 9 positions matching TRBD1. Source material: peripheral blood. The CDR3 nucleotides are TGTGCCAGCAGCGGGACAGGGTGGGGACTTAATGAAAAACTGTTTTTT. Translation: CASSGTGWGLNEKLFF. The full variable domain, in which reference TRBV5-6 and TRBJ1-4 provide the parts outside the CDR3, is DAGVTQSPTHLIKTRGQQVTLRCSPKSGHDTVSWYQQALGQGPQFIFQYYEEEERQRGNFPDRFSGHQFPNYSSELNVNALLLGDSALYLCASSGTGWGLNEKLFFGSGTQLSVL.